The 20 T cell receptor beta chains below were found in one sample sequenced in a study of T cell repertoires in cytomegalovirus infection. Their target antigens are unknown. TCRdb re-derived calls from the reads in MiXCR, one entry per CDR3 protein. Among just over 450,000 distinct CDR3 sequences, about two fifths were seen once, and the ten largest hold about 39%. The sample here was cultured PBMCs, taken from culture after CMV antigen stimulation. The receptors were sampled from a human donor in good health (CMV status not recorded). Some clones in this sample may be carry-over from other donors' samples.

The rearrangement links TRBV7-4 to TRBJ2-7; D could derive from TRBD1 or TRBD2 (7 bases each). The V end was cut by 5 bases, the J end by 6 bases, with 23 bases between. This CDR3 spans 16 amino acids. In germline, CDR1 is SGHVT, CDR2 SQSDAQ. Here the CDR3 reads CASSTFRGDSPSEQYF. CDR3 nucleotides: TGTGCCAGCAGCACCTTCCGGGGGGACAGCCCCAGCGAGCAGTACTTC.

CDR3 residues: CASTGQSYEQYF. In DNA, the CDR3 is TGTGCCAGCACGGGACAGTCCTACGAGCAGTACTTC. The chain joins TRBV6-1 to TRBJ2-7; 7 bases agree with TRBD1. The CDR3 has 12 amino acids. Germline CDR1 is MNHNS and CDR2 is SASEGT. V shed 7 bases, J shed 1 base, and the junction held 1 base outside the gene matches.

This clonotype has just a few counts. A much larger clone sits a single nucleotide away, making a read error possible. For the CDR3, the DNA is TGTGCCAGCAGCTTAGAGGACTCTGGGGCCAACGTCCTGACTTTC. Its protein is CASSLEDSGANVLTF. V gene TRBV11-1 combines with J gene TRBJ2-6; the D is unclear. CDR3 length: 15 residues. Germline values: CDR1 SGHAT, CDR2 FQDESV (reference sequence). Trimming took 1 base from V and 0 from J, leaving 4 bases between them.

The chain carries TRBV5-1 and TRBJ2-1, with 15 bases that match TRBD2. This CDR3 region has 16 residues. V lost 1 base, J lost 8 bases, and 4 bases stayed unmatched. Germline assignment: CDR1 SGHRS and CDR2 YFSETQ. The CDR3 protein is CASSLWTSGGVDEQFF. DNA for the CDR3: TGCGCCAGCAGCTTGTGGACTAGCGGGGGGGTAGATGAGCAGTTCTTC. The complete variable domain, with remaining parts taken from reference TRBV5-1 and TRBJ2-1, reads KAGVTQTPRYLIKTRGQQVTLSCSPISGHRSVSWYQQTPGQGLQFLFEYFSETQRNKGNFPGRFSGRQFSNSRSEMNVSTLELGDSALYLCASSLWTSGGVDEQFFGPGTRLTVL.

The rearrangement links TRBV2 to TRBJ1-5; no reliable D call. Trimming shortened V by 0 bases and J by 5 bases, and 11 bases separated the two germline ends. Germline V lookup: CDR1 SNHLY, CDR2 FYNNEI. The CDR3 has 15 residues. The DNA for the CDR3 is TGTGCCAGCAGTGAAGCGCGGATGGACCATCAGCCCCAGCATTTT. Protein product: CASSEARMDHQPQHF.

This rearrangement joins TRBV6-6 to TRBJ2-5; 8 nucleotides match TRBD1. J gave up 5 bases and V 11 bases, and 10 bases lay outside the gene matches. The germline gives CDR1 MNHNY, CDR2 SVGAGI (reference sequence). This CDR3 has 13 amino acids. This CDR3 reads CARLQGATETQYF. The DNA of the CDR3 is TGTGCCCGCCTCCAGGGGGCCACGGAGACCCAGTACTTC.

The chain combines TRBV7-6 with TRBJ2-7; D is ambiguous. V was shortened by 2 bases and J by 1 base, with 18 bases between the two germline ends. Germline loops: CDR1 SGHVS, CDR2 FNYEAQ. This CDR3 comprises 17 residues. The DNA for the CDR3 is TGTGCCAGCAGCTTACCCGAAGGCAGAGGTAATTCCTACGAGCAGTACTTC. Translating gives CASSLPEGRGNSYEQYF.

This clonotype turned up a few times. The J gene is TRBJ2-4, the V gene TRBV5-6, with D tentatively TRBD1 or TRBD2 (6 bases each). Trimming stripped 4 bases from V and 11 bases from J, with 22 bases between. The V gene's germline CDR1 is SGHDT and CDR2 YYEEEE. This CDR3 has 15 amino acids. The CDR3 nucleotides are TGTGCCAGCAGCGGCGGGACACCAACCCAAACGGTTCAGTACTTC. It translates to CASSGGTPTQTVQYF.

The chain is built from TRBV7-9 and TRBJ1-2, with 7 positions matching TRBD1. Germline V lookup: CDR1 SEHNR, CDR2 FQNEAQ (reference sequence). The CDR3 runs 12 residues. After removal of 8 bases from V and 12 bases from J, the junction contained 12 bases not matched to a gene. In nucleotides, the CDR3 is TGTGCCAGCCGCGGCGGGACAGTTTTCCACACCTTC. It codes for CASRGGTVFHTF.

This clonotype was observed a few times. The V call is TRBV7-2, the J call TRBJ1-2; D is possibly TRBD1 (6 bases). This CDR3 contains 15 residues. V was shortened by 8 bases and J by 3 bases, with 19 bases between the two germline ends. Germline values: CDR1 SGHTA, CDR2 FQGNSA. CDR3 sequence (DNA): TGTGCCAGCGCGGTTTCGGACAGTGATTACTATGGCTACACCTTC. Its protein product is CASAVSDSDYYGYTF.

This clonotype has more than one count but fewer than ten. The chain recombines TRBV11-2 with TRBJ2-7, with 9 bases lining up with TRBD2. With 3 bases clipped from V and 6 bases from J, the junction kept 9 bases outside the gene matches. This CDR3 has 15 amino acids. Germline values: CDR1 SGHAT, CDR2 FQNNGV. CDR3 residues: CASSFAGGPSAEQYF. CDR3 in DNA: TGTGCCAGCAGCTTCGCGGGAGGGCCCTCGGCCGAGCAGTACTTC. Supplemented by reference TRBV11-2 and TRBJ2-7, the full variable domain reads EAGVAQSPRYKIIEKRQSVAFWCNPISGHATLYWYQQILGQGPKLLIQFQNNGVVDDSQLPKDRFSAERLKGVDSTLKIQPAKLEDSAVYLCASSFAGGPSAEQYFGPGTRLTVT.

This clonotype occurred a few times. This chain connects TRBV28 to TRBJ2-3; D ambiguous. The V gene's germline CDR1 is MDHEN and CDR2 SYDVKM. This CDR3 spans 15 amino acids. The V end was cut by 2 bases, the J end by 2 bases, with 11 bases between. The DNA of the CDR3 is TGTGCCAGCAGTTTAGATCGAGGATACACAGATACGCAGTATTTT. Translating it yields CASSLDRGYTDTQYF.

The chain combines TRBV7-2 with TRBJ2-7, with D possibly matching TRBD2 (6 bases). Germline V gene lookup returns CDR1 SGHTA and CDR2 FQGNSA. CDR3 size: 15 residues. The germline V and J ends were trimmed by 5 bases and 3 bases, with 17 bases remaining between them. CDR3 region: CASSRAVGGSYEQYF. The CDR3 bases are TGTGCCAGCAGCCGGGCTGTCGGGGGAAGCTACGAGCAGTACTTC. Variable domain in full (rest from reference TRBV7-2 and TRBJ2-7): GAGVSQSPSNKVTEKGKDVELRCDPISGHTALYWYRQSLGQGLEFLIYFQGNSAPDKSGLPSDRFSAERTGGSVSTLTIQRTQQEDSAVYLCASSRAVGGSYEQYFGPGTRLTVT.

This clonotype was seen a handful of times. This rearrangement joins TRBV20-1 to TRBJ2-1, with TRBD1 identical over 7 bases. The CDR3 totals 14 residues. V gave up 5 bases and J gave up 2 bases; unmatched junction bases: 6. The germline CDR1 and CDR2 sequences are DFQATT and SNEGSKA (reference sequence). The CDR3 here is CSAGLTGPYNEQFF. The DNA for the CDR3 is TGCAGTGCTGGATTGACAGGGCCCTACAATGAGCAGTTCTTC.

This clonotype was detected only a few times. This chain joins TRBV7-2 and TRBJ2-1, with D possibly TRBD2 on 9 matching bases. CDR1 SGHTA and CDR2 FQGNSA come from the germline V gene. This CDR3 is 16 amino acids long. V lost 5 bases, J lost 6 bases, and 20 bases lay in between. For the CDR3, the DNA is TGTGCCAGCAGCGCCAGGGGGCTAGCGGGACCCAATGAGCAGTTCTTC. This translates into CASSARGLAGPNEQFF.

The chain couples TRBV18 to TRBJ2-1; D gene uncertain. This CDR3 comprises 14 residues. The germline gives CDR1 KGHSH, CDR2 LQKENI. V lost 5 bases and J lost 2, with 10 bases in between. CDR3 protein: CASSKVFPYNEQFF. In DNA form, the CDR3 reads TGTGCCAGCTCAAAGGTATTCCCCTACAATGAGCAGTTCTTC.

The sample holds many counts of this clonotype. The gene calls are TRBV6-6 and TRBJ1-5; D might be TRBD1 (6 bases). CDR1 and CDR2 (germline): MNHNY, SVGAGI (reference sequence). The CDR3 contains 13 residues. The ends were cut back, 6 bases at V and 4 bases at J, with 10 bases in the middle. The CDR3 DNA is TGTGCCAGCAGCTATAGGGGGAATCAGCCCCAGCATTTT. Its translation is CASSYRGNQPQHF.

The genes are TRBV5-6 and TRBJ2-5; D may be TRBD1 (6 bases). Trimming removed 1 base from V and 4 bases from J, with 20 bases in between. The germline CDR1 and CDR2 sequences are SGHDT and YYEEEE. The length of the CDR3 is 17 residues. CDR3 bases: TGTGCCAGCAGCTTGAGTGGCGGGCAGGGGCGAGGAGAGACCCAGTACTTC. It specifies CASSLSGGQGRGETQYF.

Here the CDR3 reads CASSFEGHGELFF. CDR3 nucleotides: TGTGCCAGCAGTTTTGAGGGTCACGGGGAGCTGTTTTTT. The chain carries TRBV12-3 or TRBV12-4 and TRBJ2-2; D might be TRBD2 (5 bases). The CDR3 covers 13 residues. The V and J ends lost 3 bases and 7 bases respectively, with 9 bases between them.

This chain connects TRBV20-1 to TRBJ1-6, with D unresolved. The CDR3 has 14 amino acids. Deletions cut 4 bases from V and 7 bases from J, with 14 bases between. CDR1 and CDR2 from the germline V gene are DFQATT and SNEGSKA (reference sequence). The CDR3 spells CSATRLMENSPLHF. As DNA, the CDR3 is TGCAGTGCTACGAGGCTGATGGAAAATTCACCCCTCCACTTT.